Shown below are 2 T cell receptor beta chains from a single sample sequenced in a study of shared clonotypes between healthy human individuals. Sequenced by immunoSEQ multiplex PCR; TCRdb stores in-frame clones only, minus some. Of millions of clones listed, around 90% are singletons. The sequenced sample was naive CD4+ T cells sorted from blood. The subset here: CD45RA+ positively selected. Source of these receptors: a man aged 18 to 29 in good health.

The V and J genes are TRBV28 and TRBJ1-4, with a possible D match to TRBD1 (5 bases). The V end lost 2 bases, the J end lost 14 bases, and 15 bases lay between the germline ends. Germline CDR1 and CDR2: MDHEN and SYDVKM. CDR3 length: 13 residues. The CDR3 DNA follows: TGTGCCAGCAGTTTAGCAGGGACCGGCACGCTGTTTTTT. It yields the protein CASSLAGTGTLFF.

This clone was counted a few times. The genes are TRBV20-1 and TRBJ1-2; D not resolved. Germline CDR1 DFQATT, CDR2 SNEGSKA (reference sequence). The CDR3 sequence is 11 residues long. Trimming cost V 6 bases and J 8 bases, with 13 bases left between them. CDR3 DNA sequence: TGCAGTGCAGAGACGAAAGGAGGCTACACCTTC. Encoded protein: CSAETKGGYTF.